This T cell receptor beta chain comes out of a study of blood T cell repertoires in COVID-19. Seattle researchers signed up patients amid active infection and tracked them longitudinally. This CDR3 spans 17 amino acids. CDR1 and CDR2 (germline): SGHDT, YYEEEE. Trimming removed 4 bases from V and 0 bases from J; junction bases left unmatched: 5. Using immunoSEQ multiplex PCR, the repertoire was profiled, and TCRdb retains in-frame clones only, with some absent. The sample has some 400,000 clones; approximately 89% are singletons. The TCR was taken from a woman aged 25 to 45 with COVID-19, enrolled during active disease. The specimen sequenced was peripheral blood. The genes are TRBV5-6 and TRBJ1-6, with 9 bases that match TRBD1. The CDR3 DNA follows: TGTGCCAGCAGCGCAACAGGGGGCTCCTCCTATAATTCACCCCTCCACTTT. This translates into CASSATGGSSYNSPLHF. The whole variable domain, filled in from reference TRBV5-6 and TRBJ1-6, reads DAGVTQSPTHLIKTRGQQVTLRCSPKSGHDTVSWYQQALGQGPQFIFQYYEEEERQRGNFPDRFSGHQFPNYSSELNVNALLLGDSALYLCASSATGGSSYNSPLHFGNGTRLTVT.